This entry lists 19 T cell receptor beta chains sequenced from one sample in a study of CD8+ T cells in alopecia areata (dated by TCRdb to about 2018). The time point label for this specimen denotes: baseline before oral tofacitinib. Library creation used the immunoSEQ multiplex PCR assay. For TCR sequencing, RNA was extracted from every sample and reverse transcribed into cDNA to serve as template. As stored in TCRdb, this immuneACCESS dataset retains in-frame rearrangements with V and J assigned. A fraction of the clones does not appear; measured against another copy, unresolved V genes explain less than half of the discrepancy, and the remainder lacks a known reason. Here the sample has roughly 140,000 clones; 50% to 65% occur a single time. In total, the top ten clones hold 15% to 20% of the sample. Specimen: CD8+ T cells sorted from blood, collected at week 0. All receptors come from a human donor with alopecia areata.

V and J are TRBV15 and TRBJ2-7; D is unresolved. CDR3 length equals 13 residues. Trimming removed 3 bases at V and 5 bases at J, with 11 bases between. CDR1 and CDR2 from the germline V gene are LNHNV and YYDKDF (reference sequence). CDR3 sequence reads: CATSRAFSNEQYF. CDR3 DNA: TGTGCCACCAGCAGGGCCTTTAGTAACGAGCAGTACTTC.

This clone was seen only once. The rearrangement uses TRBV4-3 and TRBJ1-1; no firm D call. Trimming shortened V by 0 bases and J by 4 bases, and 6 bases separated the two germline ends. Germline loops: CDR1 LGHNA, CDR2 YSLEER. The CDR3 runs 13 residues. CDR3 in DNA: TGCGCCAGCAGCCAAGATTCGGGCACTGAAGCTTTCTTT. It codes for CASSQDSGTEAFF.

Written as DNA, the CDR3 is TGTGCCAGCAGTGAGGGACTGACCAATTCACCCCTCCACTTT. Its translation: CASSEGLTNSPLHF. The chain has TRBV25-1 and TRBJ1-6; TRBD1 is a possible D gene (5 bases). Per germline, CDR1 MGHDK and CDR2 SYGVNS. CDR3 length equals 14 residues. Trimming took 3 bases from V and 7 from J, leaving 10 bases between them.

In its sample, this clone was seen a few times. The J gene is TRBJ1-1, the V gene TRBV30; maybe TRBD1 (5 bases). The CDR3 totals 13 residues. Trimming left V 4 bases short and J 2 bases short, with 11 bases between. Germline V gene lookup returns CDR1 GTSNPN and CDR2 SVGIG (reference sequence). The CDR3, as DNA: TGTGCCTGGATCGCCGACAGTAACACTGAAGCTTTCTTT. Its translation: CAWIADSNTEAFF.

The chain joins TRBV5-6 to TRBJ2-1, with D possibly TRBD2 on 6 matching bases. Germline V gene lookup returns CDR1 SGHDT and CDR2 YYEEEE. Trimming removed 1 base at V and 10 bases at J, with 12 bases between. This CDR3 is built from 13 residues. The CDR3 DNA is TGTGCCAGCAGCTTGAGTGTTGGGGGGGAGCAGTTCTTC. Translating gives CASSLSVGGEQFF. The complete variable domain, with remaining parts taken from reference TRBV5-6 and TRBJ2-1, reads DAGVTQSPTHLIKTRGQQVTLRCSPKSGHDTVSWYQQALGQGPQFIFQYYEEEERQRGNFPDRFSGHQFPNYSSELNVNALLLGDSALYLCASSLSVGGEQFFGPGTRLTVL.

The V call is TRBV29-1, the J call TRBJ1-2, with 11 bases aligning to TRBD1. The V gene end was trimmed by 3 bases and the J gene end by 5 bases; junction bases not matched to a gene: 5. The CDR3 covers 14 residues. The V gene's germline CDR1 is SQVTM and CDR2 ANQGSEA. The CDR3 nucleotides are TGCAGCGTTGACATGGACAGGGGGCTTTATGGCTACACCTTC. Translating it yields CSVDMDRGLYGYTF.

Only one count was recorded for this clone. The CDR3 region is CAWNTGGATEAFF. The CDR3 DNA sequence: TGTGCCTGGAATACAGGGGGCGCGACTGAAGCTTTCTTT. The genes are TRBV30 and TRBJ1-1; 9 bases are a match to TRBD1. This CDR3 region has 13 residues. V gave up 4 bases and J gave up 5 bases; unmatched junction bases: 5. Germline CDR1 and CDR2: GTSNPN and SVGIG (reference sequence).

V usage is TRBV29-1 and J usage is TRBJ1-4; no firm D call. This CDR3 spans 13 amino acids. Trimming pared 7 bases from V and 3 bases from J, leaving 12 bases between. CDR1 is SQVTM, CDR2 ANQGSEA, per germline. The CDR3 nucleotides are TGCAGCGGGTTAGGTCGGCCTAATGAAAAACTGTTTTTT. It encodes CSGLGRPNEKLFF.

The CDR3: CAWSATLNSGYTF. The CDR3 nucleotides read TGTGCCTGGAGTGCCACCCTAAATAGTGGCTACACCTTC. The chain carries TRBV30 and TRBJ1-2; D call uncertain. Germline CDR1 and CDR2: GTSNPN and SVGIG (reference sequence). The germline V and J ends were trimmed by 1 base and 7 bases, with 13 bases remaining between them. The CDR3 has 13 amino acids.

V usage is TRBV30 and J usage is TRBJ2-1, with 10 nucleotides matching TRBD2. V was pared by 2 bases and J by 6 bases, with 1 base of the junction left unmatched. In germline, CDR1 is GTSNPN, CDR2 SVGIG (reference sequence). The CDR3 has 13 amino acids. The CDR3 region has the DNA TGTGCCTGGAGTCTAGCGGGGGTCAATGAGCAGTTCTTC. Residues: CAWSLAGVNEQFF.

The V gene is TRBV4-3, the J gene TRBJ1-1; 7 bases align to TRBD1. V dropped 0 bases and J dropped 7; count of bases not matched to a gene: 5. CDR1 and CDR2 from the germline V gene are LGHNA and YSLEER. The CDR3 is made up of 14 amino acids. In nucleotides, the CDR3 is TGCGCCAGCAGCCAAGAAATAGGGGGCATTGAAGCTTTCTTT. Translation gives CASSQEIGGIEAFF.

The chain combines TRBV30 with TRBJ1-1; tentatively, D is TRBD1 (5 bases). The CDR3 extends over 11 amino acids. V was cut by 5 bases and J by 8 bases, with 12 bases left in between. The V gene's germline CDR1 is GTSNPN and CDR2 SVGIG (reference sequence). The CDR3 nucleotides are TGTGCCTGGGGATCGGGGCGGGAAGCTTTCTTT. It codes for CAWGSGREAFF.

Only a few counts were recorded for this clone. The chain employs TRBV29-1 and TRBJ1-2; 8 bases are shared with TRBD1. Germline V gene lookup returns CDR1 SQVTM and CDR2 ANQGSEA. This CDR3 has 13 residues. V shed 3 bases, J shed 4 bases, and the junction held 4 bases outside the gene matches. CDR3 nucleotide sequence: TGCAGCGTTGAGGGCGGACAGGGCTATGGCTACACCTTC. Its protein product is CSVEGGQGYGYTF.

CDR3 nucleotide sequence: TGTGCCAGCAGCTTGAGGGACAGGGGGCCCTACGAGCAGTACTTC. This codes for CASSLRDRGPYEQYF. The chain has TRBV30 and TRBJ2-7; TRBD1 aligns across 12 bases. The germline CDR1 and CDR2 sequences are GTSNPN and SVGIG (reference sequence). V lost 8 bases, J lost 2 bases, and 10 bases stayed unmatched. The CDR3 spans 15 residues.

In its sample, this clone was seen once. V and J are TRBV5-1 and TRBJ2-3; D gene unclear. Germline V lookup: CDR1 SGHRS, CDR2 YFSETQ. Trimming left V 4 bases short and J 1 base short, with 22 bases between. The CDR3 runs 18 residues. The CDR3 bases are TGCGCCAGCAGCCTCACCGGTATAGCACCTACGGGCACAGATACGCAGTATTTT. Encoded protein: CASSLTGIAPTGTDTQYF.

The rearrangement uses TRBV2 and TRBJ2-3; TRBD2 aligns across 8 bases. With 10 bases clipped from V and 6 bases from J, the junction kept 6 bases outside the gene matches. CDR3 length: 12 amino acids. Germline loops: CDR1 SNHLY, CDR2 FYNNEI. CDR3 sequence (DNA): TGTGCCACCGTTGCGGGGGGTGATACGCAGTATTTT. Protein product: CATVAGGDTQYF.

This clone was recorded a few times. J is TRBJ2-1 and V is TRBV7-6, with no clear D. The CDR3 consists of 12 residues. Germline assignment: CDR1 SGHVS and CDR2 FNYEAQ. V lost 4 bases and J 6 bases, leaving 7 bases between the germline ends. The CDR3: CASSSRPNEQFF. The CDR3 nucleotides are TGTGCCAGCAGCTCCCGCCCCAATGAGCAGTTCTTC.

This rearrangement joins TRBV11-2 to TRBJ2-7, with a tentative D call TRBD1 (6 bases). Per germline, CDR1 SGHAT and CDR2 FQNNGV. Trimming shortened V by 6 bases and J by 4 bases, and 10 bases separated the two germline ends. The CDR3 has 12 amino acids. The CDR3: CASRFGQYEQYF. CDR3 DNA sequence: TGTGCCAGCAGGTTCGGACAGTACGAGCAGTACTTC.

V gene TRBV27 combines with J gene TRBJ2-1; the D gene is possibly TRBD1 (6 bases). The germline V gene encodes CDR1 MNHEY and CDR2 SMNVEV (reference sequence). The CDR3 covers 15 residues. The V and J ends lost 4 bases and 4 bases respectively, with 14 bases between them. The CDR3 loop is CASSSHRELYNEQFF. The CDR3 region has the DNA TGTGCCAGCAGTTCTCACAGGGAACTTTACAATGAGCAGTTCTTC.